These 6 T cell receptor beta chains were sequenced from one sample in a study of cytomegalovirus exposure and HLA in healthy donors. The primer mix had 60 Vbeta and 13 Jbeta primers. Method: immunoSEQ multiplex PCR; TCRdb's copy keeps in-frame clones and lacks some. Here the sample spans about 93,000 clones, roughly 79% being singletons. The sequencing sample was made of PBMCs. The receptors were sampled from a man younger than 40 in good health and CMV-seronegative.

The V gene is TRBV19, the J gene TRBJ1-5; D may be TRBD1 (5 bases). With 5 bases removed from V and 2 bases from J, the gap between germline ends came to 16 bases. The germline V gene has CDR1 LNHDA and CDR2 SQIVND (reference sequence). The CDR3 sequence is 16 residues long. The CDR3 coding sequence is TGTGCCAGTAGTCCCCTGGGGGGAGGAGGCAATCAGCCCCAGCATTTT. Translation gives CASSPLGGGGNQPQHF.

The chain uses TRBV7-9 and TRBJ2-7; possible D gene TRBD1, 5 bases. The germline CDR1 and CDR2 sequences are SEHNR and FQNEAQ (reference sequence). CDR3 length: 14 amino acids. V was shortened by 5 bases and J by 2 bases, with 13 bases between the two germline ends. CDR3 sequence: CASSDQGTTYEQYF. The DNA of the CDR3 is TGTGCCAGCAGCGACCAGGGTACCACCTACGAGCAGTACTTC.

The chain recombines TRBV29-1 with TRBJ2-5; TRBD1 agrees at 7 bases. The CDR3 is made up of 12 amino acids. The V gene end was trimmed by 6 bases and the J gene end by 3 bases; junction bases not matched to a gene: 4. Germline V CDR1 and CDR2: SQVTM, ANQGSEA. CDR3 protein: CSVDTGEETQYF. As DNA, the CDR3 is TGCAGCGTCGACACAGGGGAAGAGACCCAGTACTTC. The whole variable domain, remainder taken from reference TRBV29-1 and TRBJ2-5, is SAVISQKPSRDICQRGTSLTIQCQVDSQVTMMFWYRQQPGQSLTLIATANQGSEATYESGFVIDKFPISRPNLTFSTLTVSNMSPEDSSIYLCSVDTGEETQYFGPGTRLLVL.

This rearrangement joins TRBV6-1 to TRBJ2-1; tentative D call: TRBD2 (5 bases). The germline V gene encodes CDR1 MNHNS and CDR2 SASEGT. The ends were cut back, 1 base at V and 0 bases at J, with 19 bases in the middle. The CDR3 has 19 amino acids. CDR3: CASSEDGETLISSYNEQFF. In DNA form, the CDR3 reads TGTGCCAGCAGTGAAGATGGGGAGACCTTGATTAGCTCCTACAATGAGCAGTTCTTC.

The chain employs TRBV6-6 and TRBJ2-7; D perhaps matches TRBD1 (6 bases). The V gene's germline CDR1 is MNHNY and CDR2 SVGAGI (reference sequence). There are 15 residues in the CDR3. V was clipped by 2 bases and J by 6 bases, with 17 bases between them. CDR3 region: CASSYTGTPLGEQYV. CDR3 in DNA: TGTGCCAGCAGTTACACCGGGACACCCCTGGGCGAGCAGTACGTC.

This clone has more than one count but fewer than ten. The V and J genes are TRBV5-6 and TRBJ1-4; D ambiguous. The CDR3 contains 14 residues. Germline-derived CDR1 and CDR2 are SGHDT and YYEEEE. Trimming removed 2 bases from V and 5 bases from J, with 10 bases in between. The CDR3 reads CASSLNRRNEKLFF. CDR3 nucleotides: TGTGCCAGCAGCTTAAACAGAAGAAATGAAAAACTGTTTTTT.